This T cell receptor beta chain stems from a study of response to subunit inactivated influenza vaccine. Findings and caveats of the study: It was suggested by the authors that few new T cells are recruited by each seasonal influenza vaccination.

This clonotype was detected ten times or more. Its antigen is undetermined. MiXCR, run by TCRdb on the RT-PCR reads, gives a single entry per CDR3 protein. This table has about 160,000 distinct CDR3 sequences, about a tenth appearing once. The CDR3 is 15 amino acids. Trimming stripped 2 bases from V and 4 bases from J, with 12 bases between. The germline V gene has CDR1 SGHTA and CDR2 FQGNSA. The TCR comes from a man aged 50 to 59 who received an inactivated influenza vaccine. The sample consisted of non-naive T cells sorted from PBMCs, taken about 40 days after vaccination. The V and J genes are TRBV7-2 and TRBJ2-1, with D unresolved. The CDR3 here is CASSLNEAGYNEQFF. The CDR3 DNA follows: TGTGCCAGCAGCTTAAATGAGGCCGGGTACAATGAGCAGTTCTTC.